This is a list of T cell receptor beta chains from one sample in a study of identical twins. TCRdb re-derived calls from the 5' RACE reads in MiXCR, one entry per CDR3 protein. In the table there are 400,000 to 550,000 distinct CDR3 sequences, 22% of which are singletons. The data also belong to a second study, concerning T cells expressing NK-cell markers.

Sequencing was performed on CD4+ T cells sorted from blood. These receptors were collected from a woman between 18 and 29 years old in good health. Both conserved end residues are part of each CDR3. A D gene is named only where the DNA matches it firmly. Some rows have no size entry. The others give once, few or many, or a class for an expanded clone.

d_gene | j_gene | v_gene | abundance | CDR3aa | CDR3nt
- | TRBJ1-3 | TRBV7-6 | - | CASSLAPGTPSGNTIYF | TGTGCCAGCAGCTTGGCCCCCGGGACACCCTCTGGAAACACCATATATTTT
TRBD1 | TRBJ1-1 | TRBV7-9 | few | CASSLDRGRTEAFF | TGTGCCAGCAGCTTAGACAGGGGGCGAACTGAAGCTTTCTTT
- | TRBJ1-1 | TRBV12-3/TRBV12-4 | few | CASSSHRVRAFF | TGTGCCAGCAGTTCCCACAGGGTGAGGGCTTTCTTT
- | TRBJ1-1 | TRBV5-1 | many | CASSSQGLNTEAFF | TGCGCCAGCAGCTCCCAGGGACTTAACACTGAAGCTTTCTTT
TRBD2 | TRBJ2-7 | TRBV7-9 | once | CASSTEVRGGFYEQYF | TGTGCCAGCAGCACCGAGGTTCGCGGGGGGTTCTACGAGCAGTACTTC
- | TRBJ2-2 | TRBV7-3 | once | CASSFYSSAGELFF | TGTGCCAGCAGCTTCTACTCGAGCGCCGGGGAGCTGTTTTTT
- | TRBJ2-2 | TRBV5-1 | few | CASSSAGLNTGELFF | TGCGCCAGCAGCTCCGCGGGACTCAACACCGGGGAGCTGTTTTTT
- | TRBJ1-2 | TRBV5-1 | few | CASSFGPNFNGYTF | TGCGCCAGCAGCTTCGGACCGAATTTCAATGGCTACACCTTC
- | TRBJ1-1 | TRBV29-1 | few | CSVGQGTEAFF | TGCAGCGTTGGGCAGGGAACTGAAGCTTTCTTT
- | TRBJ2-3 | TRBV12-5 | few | CASGRHVDTQYF | TGTGCTAGTGGCCGGCACGTAGATACGCAGTATTTT
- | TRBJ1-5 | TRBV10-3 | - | CAISESIQQPQHF | TGTGCCATCAGTGAGTCTATCCAACAGCCCCAGCATTTT
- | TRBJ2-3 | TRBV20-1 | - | CSAGTNSDTQYF | TGCAGTGCTGGGACAAATTCAGATACGCAGTATTTT
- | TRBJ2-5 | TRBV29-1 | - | CSVADSSVQETQYF | TGCAGCGTTGCCGATAGTTCAGTTCAGGAGACCCAGTACTTC
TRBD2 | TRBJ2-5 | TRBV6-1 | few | CASSRTSGEVRQETQYF | TGTGCCAGCAGTAGGACTAGCGGGGAGGTGAGGCAAGAGACCCAGTACTTC
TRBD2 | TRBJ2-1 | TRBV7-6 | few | CASSLAASGTFQEQFF | TGTGCCAGCAGCTTGGCAGCTAGCGGGACATTTCAAGAGCAGTTCTTC
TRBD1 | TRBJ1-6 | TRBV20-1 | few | CSVGTGYSPLHF | TGCAGTGTTGGGACAGGGTATTCACCCCTCCACTTT
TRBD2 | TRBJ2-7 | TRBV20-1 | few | CSALAGLPQYF | TGCAGTGCTTTAGCGGGTCTACCTCAGTACTTC
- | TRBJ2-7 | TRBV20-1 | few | CSARDPRESTEQYF | TGCAGTGCTAGAGATCCCCGGGAGTCGACCGAGCAGTACTTC
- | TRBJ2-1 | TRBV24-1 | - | CATSASGVSYNEQFF | TGTGCCACCAGTGCCTCGGGGGTATCCTACAATGAGCAGTTCTTC
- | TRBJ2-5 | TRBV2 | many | CASSVASWQETQYF | TGTGCCAGCAGTGTGGCTAGTTGGCAAGAGACCCAGTACTTC
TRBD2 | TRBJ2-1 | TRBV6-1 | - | CASSRTLAGASHEQFF | TGTGCCAGCAGTCGAACGCTAGCGGGAGCTTCCCATGAGCAGTTCTTC
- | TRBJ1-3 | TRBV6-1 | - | CASRVGSEDTIYF | TGTGCCTCACGGGTGGGTTCAGAGGACACCATATATTTT
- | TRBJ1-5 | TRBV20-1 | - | CSASAGAQPQHF | TGCAGTGCTAGTGCGGGGGCGCAGCCCCAGCATTTT
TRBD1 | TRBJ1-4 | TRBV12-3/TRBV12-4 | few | CASSLSSGGGEKLFF | TGTGCCAGCAGTTTATCGTCAGGGGGCGGTGAAAAACTGTTTTTT
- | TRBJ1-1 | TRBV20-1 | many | CSARYTQQAFF | TGCAGTGCTAGGTACACCCAACAAGCTTTCTTT
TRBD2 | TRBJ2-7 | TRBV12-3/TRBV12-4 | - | CASSLALRGLAGVSEQYF | TGTGCCAGCAGTTTAGCGCTAAGGGGACTAGCGGGAGTTTCCGAGCAGTACTTC
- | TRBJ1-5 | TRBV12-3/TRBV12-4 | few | CASSWEGRGQPQHF | TGTGCCAGCAGTTGGGAGGGTCGGGGTCAGCCCCAGCATTTT
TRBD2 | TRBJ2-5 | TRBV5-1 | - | CASSPGTITETQYF | TGCGCCAGCAGCCCGGGGACTATCACCGAGACCCAGTACTTC
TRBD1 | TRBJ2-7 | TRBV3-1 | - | CASSHGTGAYEQYF | TGTGCCAGCAGCCATGGGACAGGGGCCTACGAGCAGTACTTC
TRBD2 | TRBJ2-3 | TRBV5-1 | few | CASSLRAGGITDTQYF | TGCGCCAGCAGCTTACGAGCGGGAGGGATCACAGATACGCAGTATTTT
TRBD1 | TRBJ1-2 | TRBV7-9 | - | CASSLEGRGKVYGYTF | TGTGCCAGCAGCTTAGAAGGCAGGGGGAAGGTCTATGGCTACACCTTC
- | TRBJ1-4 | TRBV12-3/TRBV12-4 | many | CASSLPGGADEKLFF | TGTGCCAGCAGTTTACCGGGCGGGGCAGATGAAAAACTGTTTTTT
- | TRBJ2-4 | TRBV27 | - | CASSPPGGSGIQYF | TGTGCCAGCAGTCCCCCTGGGGGCTCGGGCATTCAGTACTTC
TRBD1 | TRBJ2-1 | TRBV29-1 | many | CSGDRSNEQFF | TGCAGCGGGGACAGGAGCAATGAGCAGTTCTTC
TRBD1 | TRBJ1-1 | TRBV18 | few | CASSPYQGAGTEAFF | TGTGCCAGCTCACCATATCAGGGGGCAGGGACTGAAGCTTTCTTT
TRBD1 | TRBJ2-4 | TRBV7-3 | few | CASSPGQGAKNIQYF | TGTGCCAGCAGCCCCGGACAGGGAGCCAAAAACATTCAGTACTTC
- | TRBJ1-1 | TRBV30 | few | CAWSWTLETEAFF | TGTGCCTGGAGTTGGACTTTGGAAACTGAAGCTTTCTTT
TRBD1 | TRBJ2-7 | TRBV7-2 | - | CASSLRGDRTLPYEQYF | TGTGCCAGCAGCTTAAGGGGGGACAGGACCCTACCCTACGAGCAGTACTTC
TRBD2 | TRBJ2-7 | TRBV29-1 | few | CSAGTTEGAYEQYF | TGCAGCGCCGGGACTACTGAAGGGGCCTACGAGCAGTACTTC
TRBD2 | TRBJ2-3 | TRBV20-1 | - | CSARLPASGNTDTQYF | TGCAGTGCTAGACTGCCGGCTAGCGGAAACACAGATACGCAGTATTTT
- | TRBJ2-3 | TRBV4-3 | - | CASSQGYYTPDTQYF | TGCGCCAGCAGCCAAGGCTACTATACCCCAGATACGCAGTATTTT
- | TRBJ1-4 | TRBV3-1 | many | CASSQGHGEKLFF | TGTGCCAGCAGCCAAGGTCACGGAGAAAAACTGTTTTTT
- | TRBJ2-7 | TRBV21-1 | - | CASSPEVMCLAGGATHEQYF | TGTGCCAGCAGCCCTGAGGTGATGTGTCTAGCGGGAGGTGCGACCCACGAGCAGTACTTC
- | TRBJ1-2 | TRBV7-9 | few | CASSLGSDGYTF | TGTGCCAGCAGCCTTGGGAGCGATGGCTACACCTTC
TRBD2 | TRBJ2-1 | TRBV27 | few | CASGRLAGYYNEQFF | TGTGCCAGCGGAAGACTAGCGGGGTACTACAATGAGCAGTTCTTC
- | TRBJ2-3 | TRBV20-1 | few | CSARGTSQGTQYF | TGCAGTGCTAGGGGGACCTCGCAGGGTACGCAGTATTTT
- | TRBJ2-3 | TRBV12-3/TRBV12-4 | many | CASSPRDTQYF | TGTGCCAGCAGCCCCCGAGATACGCAGTATTTT
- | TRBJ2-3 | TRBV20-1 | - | CSTGPPRAKWGATQYF | TGCAGTACGGGCCCCCCTAGGGCCAAGTGGGGAGCTACGCAGTATTTT
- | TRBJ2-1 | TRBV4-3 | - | CASSQGPTYNEQFF | TGCGCCAGCAGCCAAGGGCCTACCTACAATGAGCAGTTCTTC
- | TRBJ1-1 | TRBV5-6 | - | CASNPLRVGTEVFF | TGTGCCAGCAATCCGCTGAGGGTGGGAACTGAAGTTTTCTTT